Listed here are 32 T cell receptor beta chains from one sample, sequenced in a study of blood T cell repertoires in COVID-19. TCRdb keeps only in-frame clones here, not all; method: immunoSEQ multiplex PCR. The sample shows 150,000 to 200,000 clones, roughly four fifths of them seen only once. Specimen: peripheral blood. The receptors were gathered from a man aged 60 to 75 with active or convalescent COVID-19.

The chain uses TRBV28 and TRBJ1-2, with 7 bases that match TRBD1. The CDR3 is made up of 16 amino acids. After removal of 6 bases from V and 7 bases from J, the junction contained 17 bases not matched to a gene. Germline V CDR1 and CDR2: MDHEN, SYDVKM. The CDR3 DNA sequence: TGTGCCAGCAGCTACAACCTCCGAGACAGGGACCGTGGCTACACCTTC. This translates into CASSYNLRDRDRGYTF.

This chain links TRBV7-9 with TRBJ2-1, with TRBD2 matching 9 bases. The CDR3 is made up of 14 amino acids. Germline V lookup: CDR1 SEHNR, CDR2 FQNEAQ (reference sequence). V dropped 7 bases and J dropped 3; count of bases not matched to a gene: 4. CDR3 coding DNA: TGTGCCAGCAACATAGCGGGAGTCTACAATGAGCAGTTCTTC. Translating gives CASNIAGVYNEQFF.

The chain has TRBV29-1 and TRBJ1-2; unclear D gene. The CDR3 is 14 residues long. Germline-derived CDR1 and CDR2 are SQVTM and ANQGSEA. V lost 1 base to trimming and J lost 8 bases, with 17 bases between them. Written as DNA, the CDR3 is TGCAGCGTTGAAGTTCAGGAGGGAACAGAAGGCTACACCTTC. Its protein product is CSVEVQEGTEGYTF.

The CDR3 region is CASSPPRAGGTEAFF. CDR3 bases: TGTGCCAGCTCACCACCGAGGGCCGGGGGCACTGAAGCTTTCTTT. The chain couples TRBV18 to TRBJ1-1; D possibly corresponds to TRBD1 (5 bases). CDR3 length: 15 amino acids. Per germline, CDR1 KGHSH and CDR2 LQKENI. V lost 0 bases and J lost 4, with 12 bases in between. Looking up the rest from reference TRBV18 and TRBJ1-1 gives the full variable domain: NAGVMQNPRHLVRRRGQEARLRCSPMKGHSHVYWYRQLPEEGLKFMVYLQKENIIDESGMPKERFSAEFPKEGPSILRIQQVVRGDSAAYFCASSPPRAGGTEAFFGQGTRLTVV.

This clone was seen more than once but under ten times. The chain recombines TRBV9 with TRBJ2-7, with 8 positions matching TRBD2. This CDR3 is 15 amino acids long. V was clipped by 4 bases and J by 5 bases; unmatched bases: 11. CDR1 and CDR2 from the germline V gene are SGDLS and YYNGEE. For the CDR3, the DNA is TGTGCCAGCAGCCATGCGGGGGGTCGTTTCGACGAGCAGTACTTC. Translated: CASSHAGGRFDEQYF.

V gene TRBV2 combines with J gene TRBJ2-5, with D uncertain. The germline V gene has CDR1 SNHLY and CDR2 FYNNEI. Deletions cut 5 bases from V and 5 bases from J, with 6 bases between. The CDR3 spans 11 residues. The CDR3 DNA is TGTGCCAGCAGTTTCCTTGAGACCCAGTACTTC. Translating it yields CASSFLETQYF. The whole variable domain, filled in from reference TRBV2 and TRBJ2-5, reads EPEVTQTPSHQVTQMGQEVILRCVPISNHLYFYWYRQILGQKVEFLVSFYNNEISEKSEIFDDQFSVERPDGSNFTLKIRSTKLEDSAMYFCASSFLETQYFGPGTRLLVL.

This chain joins TRBV12-3 or TRBV12-4 and TRBJ1-1; D possibly corresponds to TRBD1 (5 bases). Trimming shortened V by 4 bases and J by 5 bases, and 11 bases separated the two germline ends. CDR3 length equals 13 residues. The CDR3 DNA reads TGTGCCAGCAGTTCGGGCAGGGCGACTGAAGCTTTCTTT. Amino acids: CASSSGRATEAFF.

The V call is TRBV6-2 or TRBV6-3, the J call TRBJ2-1, with TRBD2 matching 15 bases. Unmatched junction bases numbered 8, after V lost 2 bases and J lost 0 bases. This CDR3 region has 20 residues. CDR1 and CDR2 (germline): MNHEY, SVGEGT. CDR3 residues: CASSYGSGTSGRSSYNEQFF. CDR3 bases: TGTGCCAGCAGTTACGGGAGCGGGACTAGCGGGAGGAGCTCCTACAATGAGCAGTTCTTC.

J is TRBJ1-5 and V is TRBV5-7; 10 nucleotides agree with TRBD1. TRBV5-7 qualifies as an ORF whose function is uncertain. The V and J ends lost 4 bases and 6 bases, in that order; junction bases with no gene match: 7. The CDR3 contains 15 residues. CDR3 residues: CASSPPRDRGQPQHF. The CDR3, as DNA: TGTGCCAGCAGCCCACCCCGGGACAGGGGTCAGCCCCAGCATTTT.

The chain employs TRBV6-5 and TRBJ1-1; TRBD1 is a possible D gene (6 bases). CDR1 and CDR2 from the germline V gene are MNHEY and SVGAGI. V lost 6 bases to trimming and J lost 7 bases, with 15 bases between them. The CDR3 covers 13 residues. CDR3 DNA: TGTGCCAGCAGGGGGACACGGCCGATTGAAGCTTTCTTT. Translating it yields CASRGTRPIEAFF.

The rearrangement uses TRBV7-9 and TRBJ2-7, with D unresolved. The V end lost 1 base, the J end lost 9 bases, and 16 bases lay between the germline ends. The CDR3 covers 14 residues. Per germline, CDR1 SEHNR and CDR2 FQNEAQ (reference sequence). The CDR3 region is CASSLEPSQASQYF. The CDR3 nucleotides read TGTGCCAGCAGCTTAGAACCCTCACAAGCGTCGCAGTACTTC.

The CDR3: CASSLAGGANYEQYF. The CDR3 DNA reads as TGTGCCAGCAGCCTCGCAGGGGGAGCGAACTACGAGCAGTACTTC. J is TRBJ2-7 and V is TRBV3-1 (or the pseudogene TRBV3-2); TRBD1 matches 7 bases. The length of the CDR3 is 15 residues. Germline CDR1 and CDR2: LGHDT and YNNKEL (reference sequence). With V trimmed by 4 bases and J by 3 bases, 9 bases remained unmatched.

The V gene is TRBV5-1, the J gene TRBJ2-1, with 11 bases matching TRBD2. J was trimmed by 8 bases and V by 4 bases; bases with no gene match: 5. Germline V gene data show CDR1 as SGHRS and CDR2 as YFSETQ. CDR3 size: 14 residues. This chain's CDR3 is CASSTSGSSDEQFF. The CDR3 region has the DNA TGCGCCAGCAGCACTAGCGGGAGCTCCGATGAGCAGTTCTTC.

The chain carries TRBV3-1 (or the pseudogene TRBV3-2) and TRBJ1-1; D possibly corresponds to TRBD1 (6 bases). V dropped 1 base and J dropped 5 bases, with 11 bases sitting between them. From germline, CDR1 is LGHDT and CDR2 YNNKEL (reference sequence). The CDR3 runs to 14 residues. CDR3 nucleotide sequence: TGTGCCAGCAGCCAAGCCGACAGGAGGACTGAAGCTTTCTTT. Residues: CASSQADRRTEAFF.

The genes are TRBV9 and TRBJ2-5; 7 bases align to TRBD2. Trimming at V came to 2 bases and at J to 0 bases, leaving 1 base not matched to a gene. Germline lookup yields CDR1 SGDLS and CDR2 YYNGEE. The CDR3 is made up of 14 amino acids. This CDR3 reads CASSVRGDQETQYF. The DNA for the CDR3 is TGTGCCAGCAGCGTTCGGGGGGACCAAGAGACCCAGTACTTC.

This chain uses TRBV7-9 with TRBJ1-1, with D perhaps matching TRBD1 (5 bases). Germline V gene lookup returns CDR1 SEHNR and CDR2 FQNEAQ (reference sequence). V was pared by 3 bases and J by 4 bases, with 12 bases between. The CDR3 contains 14 residues. DNA of the CDR3: TGTGCCAGCAGCTTCGGGGGAACTGGCACTGAAGCTTTCTTT. It encodes CASSFGGTGTEAFF.

The chain carries TRBV5-4 and TRBJ1-2; TRBD1 agrees at 7 bases. V lost 4 bases to trimming and J lost 4 bases; unmatched junction nucleotides: 13. The CDR3 extends over 16 amino acids. Germline values: CDR1 SGHNT, CDR2 YYREEE (reference sequence). The CDR3 nucleotides read TGTGCCAGCAGCCCCGGCGGTGGAGGGGGCGCCTATGGCTACACCTTC. Its translation is CASSPGGGGGAYGYTF.

This chain joins TRBV3-1 (or the pseudogene TRBV3-2) and TRBJ2-2; TRBD2 matches 8 bases. Per the germline V gene, CDR1 is LGHDT and CDR2 is YNNKEL (reference sequence). J was trimmed by 5 bases and V by 1 base; bases with no gene match: 6. This CDR3 has 16 amino acids. CDR3: CASSQGGLAPTGELFF. CDR3 nucleotides: TGTGCCAGCAGCCAAGGCGGACTAGCACCGACCGGGGAGCTGTTTTTT.

This clone was observed a handful of times. This sample also contains other DNA sequences that code for the same CDR3. The chain carries TRBV19 and TRBJ2-7; weak D call: TRBD1 (6 bases). From germline, CDR1 is LNHDA and CDR2 SQIVND (reference sequence). Trimming pared 8 bases from V and 4 bases from J, leaving 15 bases between. CDR3 size: 13 residues. For the CDR3, the DNA is TGTGCCAGTTCCGAGGGGGTATCGTACGAGCAGTACTTC. Translation gives CASSEGVSYEQYF. Full variable domain (remainder filled in from reference TRBV19 and TRBJ2-7): DGGITQSPKYLFRKEGQNVTLSCEQNLNHDAMYWYRQDPGQGLRLIYYSQIVNDFQKGDIAEGYSVSREKKESFPLTVTSAQKNPTAFYLCASSEGVSYEQYFGPGTRLTVT.

This clone was seen a handful of times. The chain combines TRBV25-1 with TRBJ2-3, with D possibly being TRBD2 (5 bases). V was trimmed by 3 bases and J by 5 bases, leaving 12 bases between them. The germline CDR1 and CDR2 sequences are MGHDK and SYGVNS. CDR3 size: 14 residues. The CDR3 reads CASSDGIGGDTQYF. The CDR3, as DNA: TGTGCCAGCAGTGACGGGATTGGTGGAGATACGCAGTATTTT.

The gene calls are TRBV12-3 or TRBV12-4 and TRBJ2-1; 8 bases are shared with TRBD1. The CDR3 length is 12 residues. V was clipped by 7 bases and J by 8 bases; unmatched bases: 4. CDR3 sequence: CASTPTGDEQFF. CDR3 coding DNA: TGTGCCAGCACCCCGACAGGGGATGAGCAGTTCTTC.

This clone was seen ten or more times. This chain uses TRBV14 with TRBJ2-5; maybe TRBD1 (5 bases). V gave up 1 base and J gave up 0 bases, with 18 bases separating them. This CDR3 region has 18 residues. CDR1 SGHDN and CDR2 FVKESK come from the germline V gene. The chain's CDR3 is CASSQGLDKTINQETQYF. Here the CDR3 DNA reads TGTGCCAGCAGCCAAGGCTTGGACAAAACAATTAACCAAGAGACCCAGTACTTC.

In regard to this clone: Sequence at one end of the junction differs from germline and may be a read error. This chain uses TRBV18 with TRBJ1-2, with TRBD1 identical over 11 bases. Germline CDR1 is KGHSH and CDR2 is LQKENI. CDR3 length: 16 amino acids. The CDR3 region has the DNA TGTGCCAGCTCACCTGGACAGGGGGCATCTAAGTATGGCTACACCTTC. This encodes CASSPGQGASKYGYTF.

The V gene is TRBV6-5, the J gene TRBJ1-6; TRBD1 matches at 7 bases. CDR1 is MNHEY and CDR2 is SVGAGI in the germline V gene. The CDR3 runs to 15 residues. With V trimmed by 2 bases and J by 5 bases, 3 bases remained unmatched. The CDR3 protein is CASSYTGDHNSPLHF. CDR3 sequence (DNA): TGTGCCAGCAGTTACACAGGGGACCATAATTCACCCCTCCACTTT.

This CDR3 reads CASSQDTGRGYGYTF. DNA for the CDR3: TGTGCCAGCAGCCAAGACACCGGCAGGGGCTATGGCTACACCTTC. The chain employs TRBV3-1 (or the pseudogene TRBV3-2) and TRBJ1-2, with D possibly matching TRBD1 (6 bases). The V gene's germline CDR1 is LGHDT and CDR2 YNNKEL (reference sequence). V lost 0 bases, J lost 4 bases, and 12 bases lay in between. The CDR3 loop spans 15 amino acids.

V is TRBV15 and J is TRBJ1-1; D gene ambiguous. The CDR3 spans 14 residues. Trimming took 0 bases from V and 1 from J, leaving 6 bases between them. Germline CDR1 reads LNHNV; CDR2 reads YYDKDF (reference sequence). Here the CDR3 reads CATSRDAGNTEAFF. In DNA, the CDR3 is TGTGCCACCAGCAGAGATGCGGGGAACACTGAAGCTTTCTTT.

The J gene is TRBJ1-4, the V gene TRBV10-3; D is uncertain. The germline V gene has CDR1 ENHRY and CDR2 SYGVKD. Trimming stripped 0 bases from V and 7 bases from J, with 12 bases between. The CDR3 has 15 amino acids. CDR3 region: CAISESPGSGEKLFF. CDR3 DNA sequence: TGTGCCATCAGTGAGTCTCCAGGCAGTGGTGAAAAACTGTTTTTT.

The rearrangement uses TRBV11-3 and TRBJ2-1, with 7 bases identical to TRBD1. Germline V lookup: CDR1 SGHNT, CDR2 YENEEA. The CDR3 consists of 13 residues. After removal of 5 bases from V and 12 bases from J, the junction contained 10 bases not matched to a gene. The CDR3 region is CASSLYQQGRQFF. The CDR3 DNA reads TGTGCCAGCAGCCTCTACCAACAGGGGAGGCAGTTCTTC.

The chain is built from TRBV6-4 and TRBJ1-1; D is possibly TRBD1 (5 bases). V lost 2 bases and J lost 4, with 11 bases in between. The CDR3 consists of 14 residues. Germline V gives CDR1 MRHNA, CDR2 SNTAGT. The CDR3 here is CASSDGPGSTEAFF. For the CDR3, the DNA is TGTGCCAGCAGTGACGGTCCAGGGTCCACTGAAGCTTTCTTT.

This CDR3 is CASSLGQKGYGYTF. In nucleotides, the CDR3 is TGCGCCAGCAGCCTCGGACAGAAGGGCTATGGCTACACCTTC. The V call is TRBV5-1, the J call TRBJ1-2; perhaps TRBD1 as D (6 bases). The CDR3 contains 14 residues. Trimming took off 4 bases at V and 4 bases at J, with 14 bases between the two ends. The V gene's germline CDR1 is SGHRS and CDR2 YFSETQ.

The chain uses TRBV19 and TRBJ2-5; 9 bases agree with TRBD1. The CDR3 runs 14 residues. Germline V gene lookup returns CDR1 LNHDA and CDR2 SQIVND (reference sequence). Trimming cost V 5 bases and J 5 bases; bases outside gene matches: 6. CDR3: CASSFGQGSETQYF. The CDR3 nucleotides read TGTGCCAGTAGTTTTGGACAGGGGAGCGAGACCCAGTACTTC. The variable domain in full, completed from reference TRBV19 and TRBJ2-5, reads DGGITQSPKYLFRKEGQNVTLSCEQNLNHDAMYWYRQDPGQGLRLIYYSQIVNDFQKGDIAEGYSVSREKKESFPLTVTSAQKNPTAFYLCASSFGQGSETQYFGPGTRLLVL.

The V call is TRBV14, the J call TRBJ1-2; D unclear. The CDR3 totals 12 residues. Germline CDR1 and CDR2: SGHDN and FVKESK. V was clipped by 0 bases and J by 11 bases, with 10 bases between them. In nucleotides, the CDR3 is TGTGCCAGCAGCCAAGATGGCCAGCGATACACCTTC. This sequence encodes CASSQDGQRYTF.